These 4 T cell receptor beta chains were all obtained from the same sample, sequenced in a study of blood T cell repertoires in COVID-19 (dated by TCRdb to between 2020 and 2021). The receptor library was made with the immunoSEQ multiplex PCR assay. As stored in TCRdb, this immuneACCESS dataset retains in-frame rearrangements with V and J assigned. A fraction of the clones does not appear; measured against another copy, unresolved V genes explain less than half of the discrepancy, and the remainder lacks a known reason. For this sample there are tens of thousands of clones; roughly 86% appear just once. The ten largest make up almost 7% of the sample. The material sequenced was peripheral blood. These TCRs come from a man between 50 and 59 years old with active or convalescent COVID-19.

CDR3 nucleotides: TGTGCCAGCCGGGGGGGAGATACGCAGTATTTT. Its translation: CASRGGDTQYF. The chain is built from TRBV6-4 and TRBJ2-3, with TRBD2 matching 8 bases. The CDR3 covers 11 residues. CDR1 MRHNA and CDR2 SNTAGT come from the germline V gene. Trimming at V came to 8 bases and at J to 5 bases, leaving 0 bases not matched to a gene.

V gene TRBV20-1 combines with J gene TRBJ2-7; 11 nucleotides agree with TRBD2. Germline V lookup: CDR1 DFQATT, CDR2 SNEGSKA (reference sequence). The CDR3 extends over 13 amino acids. The J segment lost 5 bases and the V segment lost 5 bases, leaving 5 bases of the junction unmatched. CDR3 residues: CSAGGLAGHEQYF. The CDR3 coding sequence is TGCAGTGCTGGTGGACTAGCGGGCCACGAGCAGTACTTC.

The CDR3 region has the DNA TGTGCCAGCTCACTAGGACAGGGCTCTGGAAACACCATATATTTT. This translates into CASSLGQGSGNTIYF. This chain joins TRBV18 and TRBJ1-3; 8 bases are shared with TRBD1. The CDR3 totals 15 residues. The germline CDR1 and CDR2 sequences are KGHSH and LQKENI. The J segment lost 0 bases and the V segment lost 4 bases, leaving 2 bases of the junction unmatched.

The rearrangement links TRBV28 to TRBJ2-4, with TRBD2 identical over 7 bases. The CDR3 spans 14 residues. Germline V gene lookup returns CDR1 MDHEN and CDR2 SYDVKM. With 4 bases clipped from V and 9 bases from J, the junction kept 9 bases outside the gene matches. CDR3 nucleotides: TGTGCCAGCAGTTACTGGGGGGGAGAAGGCATTCAGTACTTC. The encoded protein is CASSYWGGEGIQYF.